This record concerns one T cell receptor (beta chain) sequence. This clonotype was found many times. Its antigen is not yet known. Base quality data are lacking; no much larger clone is found one base away. These data are taken from a study of breast tumors, draining lymph nodes, adjacent tissues (dated by TCRdb to between 2015 and 2016). General notes on the study: In breast cancer patients, the study compared the TCR beta repertoires of tumor, adjacent nontumor tissue and axillary lymph nodes. In human breast cancer, the study set out to evaluate how tumor, surrounding tissue and draining lymph node repertoires relate to one another and whether T cells may move between these sites.

On the study overall, not on this receptor specifically: Tumor and nontumor tissue repertoires were significantly more similar in luminal-like than in basal-like breast cancer. Tumor T-cell repertoires showed less diversity than lymph node repertoires and more diversity than nontumor tissue repertoires, and tumor T-cell repertoires showed preferential V and J gene usage. The data were judged consistent with most tumor T cells deriving from the lymph node and then expanding within tumor tissue. The study presented the conclusion that tumor T cells originate in lymph nodes as consistent with a hypothesis, not as something directly demonstrated.

The data were produced on an Illumina HiSeq 2000. TCR beta chain libraries were generated by multiplex PCR amplification. The amplified TCR beta chain products were analyzed by high-throughput sequencing. Clones were called with MiXCR by TCRdb after fastp trimmed the public reads at Q25, and only in-frame beta chains were retained. For every CDR3 protein sequence, its rows merge into one entry that carries the most common genes and DNA. For this sample the table gives around 12,000 distinct CDR3 sequences, of which roughly 72% were detected only once. The ten largest account for roughly 45% of the sample. Adjacent samples were composed of nontumor breast tissue surrounding the tumor. The CDR3 runs 13 residues from the cysteine to the phenylalanine. Only the CDR3 DNA is retained, 39 bases long and in frame from the first base. The germline V gene provides CDR1 MNHEY and CDR2 SVGAGI. V sheds 9 bases and J sheds 1 base, leaving 12 bases between their ends.

The sequence joins TRBV6-5 to TRBJ2-5; the D gene is possibly TRBD1 or TRBD2, each agreeing over 5 bases. Sequencing was carried out using tumor-adjacent breast tissue. The TCR originated in a female donor with breast cancer. Some clones in this sample may be carry-over from other donors' samples. The DNA reads TGTGCCAGTGGCCGGGGCAGCCAAGAGACCCAGTACTTC. It is translated as CASGRGSQETQYF.